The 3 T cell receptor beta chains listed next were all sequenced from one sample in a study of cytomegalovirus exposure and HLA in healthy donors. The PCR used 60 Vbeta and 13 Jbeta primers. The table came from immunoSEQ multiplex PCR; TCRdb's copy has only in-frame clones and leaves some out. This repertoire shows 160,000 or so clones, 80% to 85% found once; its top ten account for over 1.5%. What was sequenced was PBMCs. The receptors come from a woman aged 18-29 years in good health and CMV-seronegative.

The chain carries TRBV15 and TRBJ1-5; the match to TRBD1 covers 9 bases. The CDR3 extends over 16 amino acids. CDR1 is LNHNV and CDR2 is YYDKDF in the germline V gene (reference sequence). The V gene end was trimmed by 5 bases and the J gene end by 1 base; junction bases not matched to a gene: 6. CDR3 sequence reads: CATSAPGTGSNQPQHF. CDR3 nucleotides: TGTGCCACCAGCGCACCCGGGACAGGGAGCAATCAGCCCCAGCATTTT.

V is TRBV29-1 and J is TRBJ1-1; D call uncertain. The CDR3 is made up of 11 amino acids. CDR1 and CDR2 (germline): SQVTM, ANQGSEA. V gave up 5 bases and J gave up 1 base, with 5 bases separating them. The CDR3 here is CSVLRNTEAFF. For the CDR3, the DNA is TGCAGCGTTTTGCGGAACACTGAAGCTTTCTTT.

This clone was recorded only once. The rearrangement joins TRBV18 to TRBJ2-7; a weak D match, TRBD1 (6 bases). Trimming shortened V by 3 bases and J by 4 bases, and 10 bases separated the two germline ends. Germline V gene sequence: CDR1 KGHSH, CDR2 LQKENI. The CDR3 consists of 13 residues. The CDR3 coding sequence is TGTGCCAGCTCACCCGGGACAACATACGAGCAGTACTTC. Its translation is CASSPGTTYEQYF.